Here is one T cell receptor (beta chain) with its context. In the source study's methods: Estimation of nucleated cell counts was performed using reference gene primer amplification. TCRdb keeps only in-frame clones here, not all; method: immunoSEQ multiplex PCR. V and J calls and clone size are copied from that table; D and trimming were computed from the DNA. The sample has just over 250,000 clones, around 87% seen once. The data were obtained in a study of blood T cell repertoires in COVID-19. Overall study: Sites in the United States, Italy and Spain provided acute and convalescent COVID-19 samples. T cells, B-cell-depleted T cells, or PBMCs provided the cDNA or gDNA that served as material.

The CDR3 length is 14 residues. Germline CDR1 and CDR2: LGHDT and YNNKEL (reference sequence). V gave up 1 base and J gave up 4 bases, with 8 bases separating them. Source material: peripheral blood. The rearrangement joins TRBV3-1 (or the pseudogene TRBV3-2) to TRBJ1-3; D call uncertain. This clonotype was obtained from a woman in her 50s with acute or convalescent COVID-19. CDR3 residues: CASSQGSVGNTIYF. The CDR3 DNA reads TGTGCCAGCAGCCAAGGGTCAGTCGGAAACACCATATATTTT.